What follows are 13 T cell receptor beta chains derived from one specimen sequenced in a study of blood T cell repertoires in COVID-19 (dated by TCRdb to the early 2020s). The method was the immunoSEQ multiplex PCR assay. TCRdb carries this immuneACCESS record with in-frame sequences only. Its versions omit some clonotypes, under half of them owing to an unresolved V gene in the studies checked, with the rest unexplained. The sample records about 230,000 clones, roughly 88% of which are singletons. The top ten clonotypes cover around 25% of the sample. Sequencing was performed on peripheral blood. These receptors all stem from a man aged 40-50 years with acute or convalescent COVID-19.

This rearrangement joins TRBV7-8 to TRBJ2-1; TRBD2 matches at 8 bases. CDR1 and CDR2 from the germline V gene are SGHVS and FQNEAQ. V shed 2 bases and J 0 bases; nucleotides not matched to a gene: 6. The CDR3 spans 17 residues. CDR3 region: CASSLSGGGSSYNEQFF. The CDR3 DNA reads TGTGCCAGCAGCTTATCCGGGGGGGGAAGCTCCTACAATGAGCAGTTCTTC.

This clone was counted only a few times. Other nucleotide sequences in the sample specify the same CDR3. The chain combines TRBV7-9 with TRBJ1-2; D gene unclear. CDR3 size: 14 residues. Germline CDR1 is SEHNR and CDR2 is FQNEAQ (reference sequence). Trimming left V 5 bases short and J 4 bases short, with 14 bases between. In DNA form, the CDR3 reads TGTGCCAGCAGCCCCCTAGGAGGGTCCTATGGCTACACCTTC. Its translation is CASSPLGGSYGYTF.

The chain has TRBV4-1 and TRBJ2-3, with TRBD2 matching over 10 bases. J gave up 3 bases and V 0 bases, and 12 bases lay outside the gene matches. From germline, CDR1 is MGHRA and CDR2 YSYEKL. The CDR3 runs to 19 residues. In nucleotides, the CDR3 is TGCGCCAGCAGCCAAGAGGGACCGGGACTAGCGAGCTTTACAGATACGCAGTATTTT. It encodes CASSQEGPGLASFTDTQYF.

The chain is built from TRBV7-9 and TRBJ2-1, with 7 bases aligning to TRBD2. J was trimmed by 6 bases and V by 1 base; bases with no gene match: 9. The germline V gene encodes CDR1 SEHNR and CDR2 FQNEAQ (reference sequence). The CDR3 loop spans 16 amino acids. CDR3 nucleotide sequence: TGTGCCAGCAGCTTAGTAGGGCGGGAGTCAAGCAATGAGCAGTTCTTC. This encodes CASSLVGRESSNEQFF.

CDR3 nucleotide sequence: TGTGCCAGCAGAGGGACAGGGATAGAGGGAAACACCATATATTTT. Protein sequence: CASRGTGIEGNTIYF. The rearrangement joins TRBV7-9 to TRBJ1-3; 9 nucleotides line up with TRBD1. CDR3 length: 15 residues. CDR1 SEHNR and CDR2 FQNEAQ come from the germline V gene (reference sequence). With 6 bases clipped from V and 4 bases from J, the junction kept 7 bases outside the gene matches. The whole variable domain, filled in from reference TRBV7-9 and TRBJ1-3, reads DTGVSQNPRHKITKRGQNVTFRCDPISEHNRLYWYRQTLGQGPEFLTYFQNEAQLEKSRLLSDRFSAERPKGSFSTLEIQRTEQGDSAMYLCASRGTGIEGNTIYFGEGSWLTVV.

V usage is TRBV7-9 and J usage is TRBJ1-2, with 7 bases that match TRBD1. This CDR3 is built from 14 residues. Germline CDR1 reads SEHNR; CDR2 reads FQNEAQ (reference sequence). V trimming: 5 bases; J trimming: 4 bases; junction bases outside the gene matches: 7. CDR3: CASSQRQGPYGYTF. In DNA, the CDR3 is TGTGCCAGCAGCCAAAGACAGGGACCCTATGGCTACACCTTC. Using reference TRBV7-9 and TRBJ1-2 for the parts outside the CDR3, the full variable domain is DTGVSQNPRHKITKRGQNVTFRCDPISEHNRLYWYRQTLGQGPEFLTYFQNEAQLEKSRLLSDRFSAERPKGSFSTLEIQRTEQGDSAMYLCASSQRQGPYGYTFGSGTRLTVV.

This clone was seen a handful of times. The rearrangement uses TRBV4-2 and TRBJ1-1; D may be TRBD1 (5 bases). The V end was cut by 0 bases, the J end by 4 bases, with 9 bases between. The CDR3 has 14 amino acids. CDR1 and CDR2 from the germline V gene are LGHNA and YNFKEQ. The CDR3 sequence: CASSQERGSTEAFF. The CDR3 bases are TGTGCCAGCAGCCAAGAAAGGGGTAGCACTGAAGCTTTCTTT.

V and J are TRBV5-1 and TRBJ2-5, with 8 bases identical to TRBD1. The CDR3 is made up of 19 amino acids. Germline CDR1 reads SGHRS; CDR2 reads YFSETQ. Unmatched junction bases numbered 14, after V lost 0 bases and J lost 1 base. The CDR3 coding sequence is TGCGCCAGCAGCTTGGGGAGGTCAGGGGGCAAGGTCAGCCAAGAGACCCAGTACTTC. Amino acids: CASSLGRSGGKVSQETQYF. Full variable domain (missing parts from reference TRBV5-1 and TRBJ2-5): KAGVTQTPRYLIKTRGQQVTLSCSPISGHRSVSWYQQTPGQGLQFLFEYFSETQRNKGNFPGRFSGRQFSNSRSEMNVSTLELGDSALYLCASSLGRSGGKVSQETQYFGPGTRLLVL.

The rearrangement links TRBV7-8 to TRBJ2-2, with 7 nucleotides matching TRBD2. This CDR3 is 16 amino acids long. The germline CDR1 and CDR2 sequences are SGHVS and FQNEAQ. V shed 1 base, J shed 2 bases, and the junction held 4 bases outside the gene matches. CDR3 in amino acids: CASSLVGGGNTGELFF. The CDR3 DNA follows: TGTGCCAGCAGCTTAGTGGGCGGGGGAAACACCGGGGAGCTGTTTTTT.

The chain couples TRBV7-8 to TRBJ2-5; the match to TRBD2 covers 7 bases. Trimming cost V 4 bases and J 7 bases; bases outside gene matches: 12. The CDR3 is made up of 15 amino acids. CDR1 is SGHVS and CDR2 is FQNEAQ in the germline V gene. CDR3 nucleotides: TGTGCCAGCAGCTCCTCCTCCGCATCGGGGGGGACCCAGTACTTC. It codes for CASSSSSASGGTQYF. Combining the CDR3 with reference TRBV7-8 and TRBJ2-5 gives the whole variable domain GAGVSQSPRYKVAKRGQDVALRCDPISGHVSLFWYQQALGQGPEFLTYFQNEAQLDKSGLPSDRFFAERPEGSVSTLKIQRTQQEDSAVYLCASSSSSASGGTQYFGPGTRLLVL.

The chain recombines TRBV5-1 with TRBJ2-2, with 7 bases aligning to TRBD2. The CDR3 totals 15 residues. CDR1 and CDR2 from the germline V gene are SGHRS and YFSETQ. V shed 3 bases and J 2 bases; nucleotides not matched to a gene: 4. CDR3 residues: CASSSLTSNTGELFF. CDR3 sequence (DNA): TGCGCCAGCAGCTCCTTGACTAGCAACACCGGGGAGCTGTTTTTT.

V usage is TRBV9 and J usage is TRBJ2-2; D unresolved. Trimming stripped 4 bases from V and 7 bases from J, with 14 bases between. From germline, CDR1 is SGDLS and CDR2 YYNGEE. The CDR3 has 14 amino acids. CDR3 nucleotide sequence: TGTGCCAGCAGCCCCCACACGGAGAACGGGGAGCTGTTTTTT. This gives the protein CASSPHTENGELFF.

V usage is TRBV30 and J usage is TRBJ1-5; 8 nucleotides match TRBD1. CDR1 and CDR2 from the germline V gene are GTSNPN and SVGIG (reference sequence). This CDR3 comprises 16 residues. V lost 0 bases, J lost 6 bases, and 10 bases stayed unmatched. Here the CDR3 reads CAWSVQGQDFRQPQHF. For the CDR3, the DNA is TGTGCCTGGAGTGTACAGGGACAGGATTTTCGTCAGCCCCAGCATTTT.